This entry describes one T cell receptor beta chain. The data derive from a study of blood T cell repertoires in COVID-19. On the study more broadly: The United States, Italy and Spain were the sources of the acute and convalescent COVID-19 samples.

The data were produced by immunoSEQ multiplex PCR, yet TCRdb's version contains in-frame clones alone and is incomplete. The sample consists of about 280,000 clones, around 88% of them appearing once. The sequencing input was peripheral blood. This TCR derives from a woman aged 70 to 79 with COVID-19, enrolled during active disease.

The CDR3 bases are TGCGCCAGCAGCCAAGGGGTGTCAGGGTTCTTCAATCAGCCCCAGCATTTT. Its protein is CASSQGVSGFFNQPQHF. The V call is TRBV4-3, the J call TRBJ1-5, with a tentative D call TRBD1 (5 bases). V dropped 1 base and J dropped 3 bases, with 16 bases sitting between them. CDR3 size: 17 residues. CDR1 is LGHNA and CDR2 is YSLEER in the germline V gene.